The 2 T cell receptor beta chains presented below share a single source sample, sequenced in a study of regulatory T cells in long-lasting Graves disease. Through Arm-PCR of CDR3 regions and iRepertoire HTBI primers, TCR beta libraries were built. TCRdb re-derived calls from the multiplex PCR reads in MiXCR, one entry per CDR3 protein. This sample has fewer than 350,000 distinct CDR3 sequences; 15% to 20% occur once, and the top ten carry approximately 35%. The time point is: newly diagnosed GD, antithyroid drugs for less than 3 months. Researchers made the TCR library from RNA that was extracted from PBMCs. The sequencing used peripheral blood mononuclear cells (PBMCs), collected at new diagnosis, from a patient treated with antithyroid drugs. These receptors originate from a female donor with Graves disease.

This clonotype was detected ten times or more. This rearrangement joins TRBV7-2 to TRBJ2-5; the D call may be TRBD1 or TRBD2 (5 bases each). In germline, CDR1 is SGHTA, CDR2 FQGNSA. The CDR3 runs 14 residues. Trimming cost V 7 bases and J 5 bases, with 17 bases left between them. The CDR3 DNA reads TGTGCCAGCACCCTCCTTTCGGGGACGGAGACCCAGTACTTC. This encodes CASTLLSGTETQYF.

V and J are TRBV7-9 and TRBJ2-7; D may be TRBD2 (5 bases). This CDR3 has 14 residues. The germline V and J ends were trimmed by 5 bases and 2 bases, with 13 bases remaining between them. CDR1 and CDR2 from the germline V gene are SEHNR and FQNEAQ (reference sequence). CDR3 in DNA: TGTGCCAGCAGCAGACCGGGGAGTCCCTACGAGCAGTACTTC. It yields the protein CASSRPGSPYEQYF.